The 19 T cell receptor beta chains in this list originate from one sample, sequenced in a study of shared clonotypes between healthy human individuals. TCRdb's table, derived via immunoSEQ multiplex PCR, lists solely in-frame clones and lacks some. The sample has 550,000 to 750,000 clones, around 90% seen once. The naive CD8 population came from CD45RO-negative cells selected for CCR7, without terminally differentiated effector memory CD45RA+ cells. The sequenced sample was naive CD8+ T cells sorted from blood. The receptor set was obtained from a man in his thirties or forties in good health.

V usage is TRBV10-2 and J usage is TRBJ2-2; TRBD2 matches at 14 bases. The CDR3 runs 17 residues. Unmatched junction bases numbered 8, after V lost 8 bases and J lost 3 bases. Germline V CDR1 and CDR2: WSHSY, SAAADI. This CDR3 reads CASLGLAGVEYTGELFF. The CDR3 DNA is TGCGCCAGCCTGGGACTAGCGGGAGTTGAGTACACCGGGGAGCTGTTTTTT.

CDR3 in amino acids: CASSQGQYNEQFF. CDR3 coding DNA: TGCGCCAGCAGCCAAGGCCAGTACAATGAGCAGTTCTTC. The chain recombines TRBV4-1 with TRBJ2-1; D call uncertain. CDR3 length: 13 residues. The germline V gene has CDR1 MGHRA and CDR2 YSYEKL. Trimming stripped 1 base from V and 4 bases from J, with 5 bases between.

This clone was found a few times. The rearrangement joins TRBV11-2 to TRBJ2-1; the D is unclear. The germline V and J ends were trimmed by 5 bases and 7 bases, with 12 bases remaining between them. From germline, CDR1 is SGHAT and CDR2 FQNNGV. The CDR3 has 13 amino acids. In nucleotides, the CDR3 is TGTGCCAGCAGCCAGTTCGGGTGGAATGAGCAGTTCTTC. This codes for CASSQFGWNEQFF.

A single count supports this clone. The rearrangement joins TRBV28 to TRBJ1-3, with D unclear. V was shortened by 4 bases and J by 0 bases, with 7 bases between the two germline ends. Germline assignment: CDR1 MDHEN and CDR2 SYDVKM. The CDR3 consists of 14 residues. Here the CDR3 DNA reads TGTGCCAGCAGTTCAGTTTCCTCTGGAAACACCATATATTTT. It encodes CASSSVSSGNTIYF.

The V call is TRBV7-6, the J call TRBJ2-7; possible D gene TRBD1, 5 bases. This CDR3 region has 14 residues. The germline V and J ends were trimmed by 1 base and 1 base, with 8 bases remaining between them. CDR1 and CDR2 (germline): SGHVS, FNYEAQ. CDR3 DNA: TGTGCCAGCAGCTTAGGGTCAGGGTCCTACGAGCAGTACTTC. Translation gives CASSLGSGSYEQYF.

The chain employs TRBV4-1 and TRBJ1-2; maybe TRBD1 (5 bases). Germline lookup yields CDR1 MGHRA and CDR2 YSYEKL. The CDR3 is 14 amino acids. Trimming removed 0 bases from V and 2 bases from J, with 7 bases in between. The CDR3 coding sequence is TGCGCCAGCAGCCAAGAACGGGACAACTATGGCTACACCTTC. This encodes CASSQERDNYGYTF.

Concerning this clone: In the same sample, other DNA sequences code for this CDR3. The V gene is TRBV18, the J gene TRBJ2-3; D remains unclear. CDR1 and CDR2 from the germline V gene are KGHSH and LQKENI. CDR3 size: 12 residues. Trimming pared 0 bases from V and 4 bases from J, leaving 2 bases between. The DNA for the CDR3 is TGTGCCAGCTCACCACCAGCAGATACGCAGTATTTT. Protein product: CASSPPADTQYF.

This clone has a single count. The chain carries TRBV9 and TRBJ2-1; D gene ambiguous. The germline V gene encodes CDR1 SGDLS and CDR2 YYNGEE. The V and J ends lost 1 base and 0 bases respectively, with 11 bases between them. The CDR3 sequence is 16 residues long. The CDR3 nucleotides are TGTGCCAGCAGCGTAAGCACGTTCAGCTCCTACAATGAGCAGTTCTTC. Residues: CASSVSTFSSYNEQFF.

CDR3 amino acids: CASSLGLAGLDEQFF. In nucleotides, the CDR3 is TGTGCCAGCAGCCTCGGGCTAGCGGGACTCGATGAGCAGTTCTTC. V gene TRBV9 combines with J gene TRBJ2-1; 9 positions agree with TRBD2. With 4 bases clipped from V and 8 bases from J, the junction kept 10 bases outside the gene matches. The CDR3 spans 15 residues. CDR1 and CDR2 from the germline V gene are SGDLS and YYNGEE.

V usage is TRBV6-6 and J usage is TRBJ2-7; no definite D call. V was cut by 2 bases and J by 2 bases, with 10 bases left in between. This CDR3 has 14 residues. Germline V gives CDR1 MNHNY, CDR2 SVGAGI (reference sequence). CDR3 DNA: TGTGCCAGCAGTTACGGGCTTAGGGCCTACGAGCAGTACTTC. Its translation: CASSYGLRAYEQYF.

This chain connects TRBV2 to TRBJ1-2; D is perhaps TRBD1 (5 bases). The CDR3 sequence is 16 residues long. Deletions cut 6 bases from V and 4 bases from J, with 21 bases between. Germline CDR1 SNHLY, CDR2 FYNNEI. This CDR3 reads CASRALDGATVYGYTF. CDR3 DNA sequence: TGTGCCAGCAGAGCCCTCGACGGGGCCACCGTCTATGGCTACACCTTC.

The chain joins TRBV28 to TRBJ2-1, with 10 bases fitting TRBD2. The CDR3 totals 14 residues. The V gene's germline CDR1 is MDHEN and CDR2 SYDVKM. V lost 4 bases and J lost 9; bases outside the gene matches: 6. As DNA, the CDR3 is TGTGCCAGCAGTTGGCTAGCGGGAGCGGTTGAGCAGTTCTTC. Protein: CASSWLAGAVEQFF.

This chain connects TRBV28 to TRBJ2-7, with D tentatively TRBD2 (6 bases). Trimming took off 5 bases at V and 12 bases at J, with 26 bases between the two ends. The CDR3 extends over 15 amino acids. Looked up from germline, CDR1 is MDHEN and CDR2 is SYDVKM. The CDR3 sequence is CASSTTGELPTIAYF. The CDR3 bases are TGTGCCAGCAGTACTACGGGGGAGTTGCCGACGATAGCGTACTTC.

The rearrangement uses TRBV14 and TRBJ2-6, with D tentatively TRBD2 (5 bases). CDR1 and CDR2 from the germline V gene are SGHDN and FVKESK. The CDR3 has 15 residues. The V gene lost 1 base and the J gene lost 5 bases, with 9 bases spanning the gap. For the CDR3, the DNA is TGTGCCAGCAGCCAAGTTGAGGGAAGGGCCAACGTCCTGACTTTC. Residues: CASSQVEGRANVLTF.

V and J are TRBV5-1 and TRBJ2-7; D is uncertain. CDR3 length: 15 residues. V lost 0 bases, J lost 3 bases, and 13 bases lay in between. Germline loops: CDR1 SGHRS, CDR2 YFSETQ. The CDR3 nucleotides are TGCGCCAGCAGCTTGGAAGTATCCGCTCGCTACGAGCAGTACTTC. Translated, it gives CASSLEVSARYEQYF.

V and J are TRBV19 and TRBJ2-7; tentatively, D is TRBD1 (5 bases). The CDR3 covers 14 residues. The V gene's germline CDR1 is LNHDA and CDR2 SQIVND (reference sequence). With 3 bases removed from V and 2 bases from J, the gap between germline ends came to 11 bases. The CDR3 bases are TGTGCCAGTAGTATGTTCCAGGACACCTACGAGCAGTACTTC. Translating gives CASSMFQDTYEQYF.

The DNA for the CDR3 is TGTGCCAGCAGCTTGAGGGGGGCTCTTAACTATGGCTACACCTTC. It translates to CASSLRGALNYGYTF. This rearrangement joins TRBV11-2 to TRBJ1-2; tentatively, D is TRBD1 (6 bases). Germline CDR1 is SGHAT and CDR2 is FQNNGV. There are 15 residues in the CDR3. V shed 3 bases and J shed 1 base, with 12 bases lying between them.

CDR3 sequence reads: CASSSSPSAGENFYEQYF. The DNA of the CDR3 is TGTGCCAGCAGCTCTAGTCCGAGCGCAGGGGAAAATTTCTACGAGCAGTACTTC. J is TRBJ2-7 and V is TRBV13; a weak D match, TRBD1 (6 bases). There are 18 residues in the CDR3. The germline V and J ends were trimmed by 4 bases and 3 bases, with 25 bases remaining between them. Germline V gene lookup returns CDR1 PRHDT and CDR2 FYEKMQ (reference sequence). Full variable domain (remainder filled in from reference TRBV13 and TRBJ2-7): AAGVIQSPRHLIKEKRETATLKCYPIPRHDTVYWYQQGPGQDPQFLISFYEKMQSDKGSIPDRFSAQQFSDYHSELNMSSLELGDSALYFCASSSSPSAGENFYEQYFGPGTRLTVT.

CDR3 sequence (DNA): TGCAGCGGAAGACTAGCGGGGTACAATGAGCAGTTCTTC. Translated, it gives CSGRLAGYNEQFF. This chain joins TRBV29-1 and TRBJ2-1; 11 bases are shared with TRBD2. CDR1 and CDR2 (germline): SQVTM, ANQGSEA. The CDR3 extends over 13 amino acids. Unmatched junction bases numbered 3, after V lost 7 bases and J lost 4 bases.